The 29 T cell receptor beta chains below come from one sample, sequenced in a study of low-dose radiotherapy and immunotherapy resistance in tumors. The time point here: before trial treatment. Priming of first-strand cDNA relied on TRAV- and TRBV-specific primers (covering alpha and beta chains). PCR amplification of the TCRs was performed with Phusion for approximately 20 PCR cycles, and it relied on a constant-region primer together with a V-primer adapter. Each CDR3 protein gets one entry after TCRdb re-called the reads with MiXCR. The sample records around 68,000 distinct CDR3 sequences, less than 30% being singletons. The sample was PBMCs, taken before treatment. The receptor source for this set is a male donor with rectosigmoid adenocarcinoma.

This clonotype was seen many times. The gene calls are TRBV20-1 and TRBJ2-5, with D tentatively TRBD2 (5 bases). This CDR3 is built from 13 residues. Germline loops: CDR1 DFQATT, CDR2 SNEGSKA (reference sequence). V shed 4 bases and J shed 2 bases, with 11 bases lying between them. CDR3 DNA: TGCAGTGCTACATCGACTACTCAAGAGACCCAGTACTTC. This codes for CSATSTTQETQYF.

This clonotype was found many times. This chain joins TRBV21-1 and TRBJ2-5; the D call of TRBD1 is as the table states it, not checked on the DNA. TRBV21-1 is labeled a pseudogene. The length of the CDR3 is 14 residues. As DNA, the CDR3 is TGTGCCAGCAGCAACCGGGACAGGGAAGAGACCCAGTACTTC. Residues: CASSNRDREETQYF.

This clonotype was found a few times. The chain uses TRBV29-1 and TRBJ2-3; 9 bases agree with TRBD2. Germline lookup yields CDR1 SQVTM and CDR2 ANQGSEA. The CDR3 extends over 16 amino acids. The V segment lost 8 bases and the J segment 1 base; nucleotides outside the gene matches: 13. CDR3 loop: CSFWGGRGGGTDTQYF. The CDR3 bases are TGCAGCTTTTGGGGAGGGCGGGGGGGCGGCACAGATACGCAGTATTTT.

The chain joins TRBV6-5 to TRBJ1-5; 8 bases map to TRBD1. The germline gives CDR1 MNHEY, CDR2 SVGAGI. The V segment lost 6 bases and the J segment 4 bases; nucleotides outside the gene matches: 11. The CDR3 is 16 amino acids. The CDR3 coding sequence is TGTGCCAGCAGATCAGGGGGCCCGCGGGGAAATCAGCCCCAGCATTTT. Protein: CASRSGGPRGNQPQHF.

This clonotype has at least ten counts. The rearrangement links TRBV7-9 to TRBJ1-5; 7 bases are a match to TRBD1. Looked up from germline, CDR1 is SEHNR and CDR2 is FQNEAQ (reference sequence). CDR3 length: 13 amino acids. V was pared by 5 bases and J by 4 bases, with 2 bases of the junction left unmatched. CDR3 sequence (DNA): TGTGCCAGCAGCCAACAGGGGAATCAGCCCCAGCATTTT. It codes for CASSQQGNQPQHF.

This chain connects TRBV29-1 to TRBJ2-3, with D perhaps being TRBD1 or TRBD2 (6 bases each). Germline V CDR1 and CDR2: SQVTM, ANQGSEA. This CDR3 has 14 residues. V dropped 7 bases and J dropped 1 base, with 15 bases sitting between them. CDR3: CSAPLGGRTDTQYF. CDR3 DNA: TGCAGCGCCCCTCTGGGGGGCCGCACAGATACGCAGTATTTT.

This clonotype showed up many times. The rearrangement joins TRBV7-2 to TRBJ1-4; D is unclear. Germline values: CDR1 SGHTA, CDR2 FQGNSA. The V end was cut by 5 bases, the J end by 7 bases, with 11 bases between. The CDR3 is 13 amino acids. CDR3 residues: CASSPRDVEKLFF. The CDR3 nucleotides read TGTGCCAGCAGCCCCCGCGATGTTGAAAAACTGTTTTTT. The variable domain in full, with the rest retrieved from reference TRBV7-2 and TRBJ1-4, is GAGVSQSPSNKVTEKGKDVELRCDPISGHTALYWYRQSLGQGLEFLIYFQGNSAPDKSGLPSDRFSAERTGGSVSTLTIQRTQQEDSAVYLCASSPRDVEKLFFGSGTQLSVL.

This clonotype occurred many times. The CDR3 sequence is CASSPTAGGGTEAFF. The CDR3 DNA reads TGTGCCAGCAGCCCCACCGCGGGCGGCGGCACTGAAGCTTTCTTT. V usage is TRBV3-1 and J usage is TRBJ1-1, with unresolved D. The CDR3 is 15 amino acids. The germline gives CDR1 LGHDT, CDR2 YNNKEL (reference sequence). Trimming cost V 4 bases and J 4 bases, with 16 bases left between them.

At least ten counts were recorded for this clonotype. This sequence joins TRBV29-1 and TRBJ2-6; 8 bases map to TRBD1. Unmatched junction bases numbered 10, after V lost 6 bases and J lost 0 bases. The CDR3 is made up of 17 amino acids. Germline CDR1 is SQVTM and CDR2 is ANQGSEA. CDR3: CSVGDRGESSGANVLTF. The CDR3 nucleotides read TGCAGCGTGGGTGACAGGGGCGAATCCTCTGGGGCCAACGTCCTGACTTTC.

With regard to this clonotype: A far larger clone is one base from this, pointing to a likely read error. The chain is built from TRBV3-1 and TRBJ2-7; the D is unclear. CDR1 is LGHDT, CDR2 YNNKEL, per germline (reference sequence). The CDR3 sequence is 12 residues long. V was pared by 1 base and J by 7 bases, with 8 bases between. CDR3 region: CASSQGRPEQYF. CDR3 DNA sequence: TGTGCCAGCAGCCAAGGCCGGCCAGAGCAGTACTTC.

This clonotype was counted many times. This chain joins TRBV5-1 and TRBJ1-6; D call uncertain. There are 14 residues in the CDR3. CDR1 is SGHRS and CDR2 is YFSETQ in the germline V gene. V was clipped by 0 bases and J by 4 bases, with 5 bases between them. CDR3 coding DNA: TGCGCCAGCAGCTTGGATACGTATAATTCACCCCTCCACTTT. This codes for CASSLDTYNSPLHF.

This clonotype was seen many times. The chain combines TRBV11-2 with TRBJ2-3; weak D call: TRBD1 (6 bases). Deletions cut 5 bases from V and 3 bases from J, with 24 bases between. CDR3 size: 18 residues. Germline V gives CDR1 SGHAT, CDR2 FQNNGV. CDR3 amino acids: CASSPGAGTLPRTDTQYF. CDR3 nucleotides: TGTGCCAGCAGCCCAGGGGCAGGGACCCTCCCGAGGACAGATACGCAGTATTTT.

This clonotype was seen at least ten times. The chain combines TRBV12-3 or TRBV12-4 with TRBJ1-1, with 9 bases aligning to TRBD1. The CDR3 extends over 14 amino acids. V shed 4 bases, J shed 5 bases, and the junction held 5 bases outside the gene matches. The CDR3 DNA is TGTGCCAGCAGTTCCGGGACAGGGAGGACTGAAGCTTTCTTT. Amino acid sequence: CASSSGTGRTEAFF.

The chain has TRBV7-9 and TRBJ2-7, with D possibly being TRBD1 or TRBD2 (5 bases each). The CDR3 runs to 16 residues. The V gene lost 0 bases and the J gene lost 5 bases, with 17 bases spanning the gap. The germline V gene encodes CDR1 SEHNR and CDR2 FQNEAQ (reference sequence). The CDR3 nucleotides read TGTGCCAGCAGCTTAGCGGATAGACAGCGGTTAGACGAGCAGTACTTC. Protein product: CASSLADRQRLDEQYF.

This clonotype was detected only a few times. The chain combines TRBV4-1 with TRBJ1-6; D call uncertain. Trimming took 1 base from V and 4 from J, leaving 14 bases between them. CDR1 MGHRA and CDR2 YSYEKL come from the germline V gene. The length of the CDR3 is 17 residues. This CDR3 is CASSQGGMRAYNSPLHF. CDR3 bases: TGCGCCAGCAGCCAAGGCGGGATGAGGGCTTATAATTCACCCCTCCACTTT.

Worth noting for this clonotype: It differs at one base from a far larger clone, so likely a read error. The V gene is TRBV6-1, the J gene TRBJ2-5; 8 bases fit TRBD1. Losses at the gene ends were 10 bases for V and 2 bases for J; bases not matched to a gene: 6. The CDR3 runs 13 residues. CDR1 is MNHNS and CDR2 is SASEGT in the germline V gene. CDR3 nucleotides: TGTGCCAACAAGGGGACAGGTCAAGAGACCCAGTACTTC. Translating it yields CANKGTGQETQYF.

This clonotype was detected many times. The CDR3 DNA is TGTGCCAGCAGCTTAGGGCTAGTAGACGAGCAGTACTTC. It encodes CASSLGLVDEQYF. This chain uses TRBV7-9 with TRBJ2-7; D gene unclear. Germline assignment: CDR1 SEHNR and CDR2 FQNEAQ (reference sequence). The CDR3 length is 13 residues. V was trimmed by 1 base and J by 5 bases, leaving 9 bases between them.

In this sample, this clonotype turned up many times. The germline gene is not matched at one end of the junction; a read error may be the cause. This chain connects TRBV5-1 to TRBJ2-2; TRBD2 matches at 11 bases. CDR1 and CDR2 (germline): SGHRS, YFSETQ. The CDR3 loop spans 17 amino acids. CDR3 amino acids: CASSSRTSGPNTGELFF. Here the CDR3 DNA reads TGTGCCAGCAGCTCCCGGACTAGCGGGCCTAACACCGGGGAGCTGTTTTTT. The full variable domain, its missing parts supplied by reference TRBV5-1 and TRBJ2-2, is KAGVTQTPRYLIKTRGQQVTLSCSPISGHRSVSWYQQTPGQGLQFLFEYFSETQRNKGNFPGRFSGRQFSNSRSEMNVSTLELGDSALYLCASSSRTSGPNTGELFFGEGSRLTVL.

The V gene is TRBV15, the J gene TRBJ2-7; possible D gene TRBD2, 5 bases. Germline values: CDR1 LNHNV, CDR2 YYDKDF (reference sequence). This CDR3 region has 13 residues. V was cut by 0 bases and J by 6 bases, with 9 bases left in between. CDR3 residues: CATSRDPGSEQYF. The CDR3 nucleotides read TGTGCCACCAGCAGAGATCCGGGAAGCGAGCAGTACTTC.

The chain combines TRBV6-7 with TRBJ2-5, with 7 bases lining up with TRBD1. TRBV6-7 is designated an ORF whose function remains uncertain. Losses at the gene ends were 2 bases for V and 2 bases for J; bases not matched to a gene: 2. The CDR3 loop spans 14 amino acids. CDR3 protein: CASSYADRQETQYF. The CDR3 nucleotides are TGTGCCAGCAGTTACGCGGACAGGCAAGAGACCCAGTACTTC.

As to this clonotype: Only one base separates this from a far larger clonotype, so it likely reflects a read error. This chain links TRBV6-1 with TRBJ1-2; TRBD1 matches 10 bases. In germline, CDR1 is MNHNS, CDR2 SASEGT. The CDR3 extends over 17 amino acids. The junction had 10 bases not matched to a gene; V was cut back by 6 bases and J by 0 bases. The CDR3 nucleotides are TGTGCCAGCAGATTGGGTCCCGGGACAGGGGCTAACTATGGCTACACCTTC. As protein: CASRLGPGTGANYGYTF.

This clonotype was counted ten times or more. The V call is TRBV11-1, the J call TRBJ2-1, with D tentatively TRBD2 (6 bases). Germline assignment: CDR1 SGHAT and CDR2 FQDESV (reference sequence). The CDR3 has 15 amino acids. V was cut by 5 bases and J by 2 bases, with 13 bases left in between. The CDR3 DNA is TGTGCCAGCAGCCGCCCGACTAGTCCCTACAATGAGCAGTTCTTC. Translation: CASSRPTSPYNEQFF.

This clonotype was picked up a small number of times. This chain links TRBV6-2 or TRBV6-3 with TRBJ2-7; TRBD1 matches 10 bases. Germline CDR1 MNHEY, CDR2 SVGEGT. The CDR3 spans 14 residues. The V segment lost 2 bases and the J segment 4 bases; nucleotides outside the gene matches: 2. CDR3 in DNA: TGTGCCAGCAGTTACGACAGGGGGCGGTACGAGCAGTACTTC. It codes for CASSYDRGRYEQYF.

The sample holds many counts of this clonotype. The chain employs TRBV9 and TRBJ2-3; a possible D gene is TRBD1 (6 bases). Trimming shortened V by 3 bases and J by 4 bases, and 18 bases separated the two germline ends. CDR1 is SGDLS, CDR2 YYNGEE, per germline. The CDR3 runs to 16 residues. CDR3 sequence: CASSDGQYYPSDTQYF. The CDR3 coding sequence is TGTGCCAGCAGCGACGGACAGTACTACCCGTCAGATACGCAGTATTTT.

Comment on this clonotype: One base separates it from a far larger clone, so it is likely a read error. This chain joins TRBV5-5 and TRBJ1-5, with no clear D. Germline V gene data show CDR1 as SGHKS and CDR2 as YYEKEE (reference sequence). The CDR3 spans 15 residues. The V and J ends lost 9 bases and 0 bases respectively, with 16 bases between them. The CDR3 bases are TGTGCCATTAGCACGGACGGGCATAGCAATCAGCCCCAGCATTTT. Protein sequence: CAISTDGHSNQPQHF.

The rearrangement links TRBV6-2 or TRBV6-3 to TRBJ1-5, with D perhaps matching TRBD1 (6 bases). The V end was cut by 6 bases, the J end by 8 bases, with 17 bases between. This CDR3 comprises 14 residues. Germline V lookup: CDR1 MNHEY, CDR2 SVGEGT. CDR3 coding DNA: TGTGCCAGCAGACCACAGGGAGGCGAGGAGCCCCAGCATTTT. Amino acid sequence: CASRPQGGEEPQHF.

Comment on this clonotype: This probably arose from a read error, given a far larger clone one base away. The rearrangement joins TRBV7-9 to TRBJ1-1, with TRBD1 as a possible D gene (6 bases). CDR3 length: 14 amino acids. Per germline, CDR1 SEHNR and CDR2 FQNEAQ (reference sequence). CDR3 sequence: CASSFGGEITDAFF. DNA of the CDR3: TGTGCCAGCAGCTTCGGGGGCGAGATCACTGATGCTTTCTTT.

This clonotype appeared a few times. The chain is built from TRBV7-2 and TRBJ1-5, with a possible D match to TRBD1 (6 bases). The V end was cut by 5 bases, the J end by 7 bases, with 18 bases between. The CDR3 runs 15 residues. Per germline, CDR1 SGHTA and CDR2 FQGNSA. The CDR3 loop is CASSPRGGQGQPQHF. The CDR3 bases are TGTGCCAGCAGCCCACGGGGGGGGCAGGGACAGCCCCAGCATTTT. Variable domain in full (rest from reference TRBV7-2 and TRBJ1-5): GAGVSQSPSNKVTEKGKDVELRCDPISGHTALYWYRQSLGQGLEFLIYFQGNSAPDKSGLPSDRFSAERTGGSVSTLTIQRTQQEDSAVYLCASSPRGGQGQPQHFGDGTRLSIL.

This clonotype was counted a single time. This may arise from a read error, as a much more abundant clone is one base away. The chain joins TRBV7-2 to TRBJ2-7; no firm D call. CDR3 length equals 15 residues. The germline V gene encodes CDR1 SGHTA and CDR2 FQGNSA. Trimming took off 5 bases at V and 0 bases at J, with 14 bases between the two ends. DNA for the CDR3: TGTGCCAGCAGCCCCATTAGCAGTCGCTCCTACGAGCAGTACTTC. It yields the protein CASSPISSRSYEQYF.